These 29 T cell receptor beta chains were all obtained from the same sample, sequenced in a study of T-cell memory formation after mild COVID-19. TCRdb used MiXCR to reprocess the 5' RACE reads, holding one entry per CDR3 protein. This table holds 400,000 to 500,000 distinct CDR3 sequences, 20% found once. Sequenced: PBMCs or a T cell subset sorted from them (not recorded which). The receptors were sampled from an adult woman who had mild COVID-19 (a few samples of this study predate the infection). Cell type and time point are not known.

The chain recombines TRBV7-8 with TRBJ1-1, with 10 bases lining up with TRBD1. The CDR3 loop spans 17 amino acids. The junction had 13 bases not matched to a gene; V was cut back by 4 bases and J by 5 bases. CDR1 and CDR2 (germline): SGHVS, FQNEAQ. CDR3 sequence: CASSSPGQGFSGTEAFF. CDR3 DNA: TGTGCCAGCAGCTCACCGGGACAGGGGTTCTCGGGGACTGAAGCTTTCTTT. The full variable domain, rest sourced from reference TRBV7-8 and TRBJ1-1, is GAGVSQSPRYKVAKRGQDVALRCDPISGHVSLFWYQQALGQGPEFLTYFQNEAQLDKSGLPSDRFFAERPEGSVSTLKIQRTQQEDSAVYLCASSSPGQGFSGTEAFFGQGTRLTVV.

The chain recombines TRBV4-1 with TRBJ1-5; D may be TRBD1 (6 bases). Germline CDR1 MGHRA, CDR2 YSYEKL. The CDR3 covers 19 residues. Trimming cost V 4 bases and J 1 base, with 23 bases left between them. The CDR3 is CASSRSPLGGGGSNQPQHF. The CDR3 DNA is TGCGCCAGCAGCCGTTCCCCCCTAGGGGGTGGGGGAAGCAATCAGCCCCAGCATTTT.

This sequence joins TRBV19 and TRBJ1-1; D may be TRBD1 (5 bases). The CDR3 totals 13 residues. The V end was cut by 3 bases, the J end by 5 bases, with 10 bases between. Looked up from germline, CDR1 is LNHDA and CDR2 is SQIVND (reference sequence). DNA for the CDR3: TGTGCCAGTAGTATGGGGGGTCTTACTGAAGCTTTCTTT. The encoded protein is CASSMGGLTEAFF.

V gene TRBV5-1 combines with J gene TRBJ2-7; D may correspond to TRBD1 or TRBD2 (5 bases each). The CDR3 totals 16 residues. V was cut by 0 bases and J by 0 bases, with 13 bases left in between. Per germline, CDR1 SGHRS and CDR2 YFSETQ. The CDR3 DNA is TGCGCCAGCAGCTTGGGTCTTACCGGGGCCTCCTACGAGCAGTACTTC. As protein: CASSLGLTGASYEQYF.

The chain recombines TRBV20-1 with TRBJ2-1; 8 positions agree with TRBD2. This CDR3 has 14 amino acids. With 3 bases clipped from V and 1 base from J, the junction kept 2 bases outside the gene matches. Germline V gene sequence: CDR1 DFQATT, CDR2 SNEGSKA (reference sequence). CDR3 in amino acids: CSARTSASYNEQFF. The CDR3, as DNA: TGCAGTGCTAGGACTAGCGCGTCCTACAATGAGCAGTTCTTC.

The chain has TRBV24-1 and TRBJ2-1, with no clear D. CDR1 KGHDR and CDR2 SFDVKD come from the germline V gene. Trimming cost V 2 bases and J 5 bases, with 3 bases left between them. The CDR3 sequence is 12 residues long. The CDR3 loop is CATSDSNNEQFF. The CDR3 nucleotides read TGTGCCACCAGTGATTCTAACAATGAGCAGTTCTTC.

This clonotype has more than one count but fewer than ten. The rearrangement uses TRBV7-2 and TRBJ1-1; 9 bases match TRBD1. V was pared by 0 bases and J by 12 bases, with 5 bases of the junction left unmatched. CDR3 length equals 13 residues. Germline CDR1 SGHTA, CDR2 FQGNSA. The CDR3: CASSLAPGQGTFF. In nucleotides, the CDR3 is TGTGCCAGCAGCTTAGCGCCGGGACAGGGCACTTTCTTT.

The rearrangement joins TRBV24-1 to TRBJ1-2; D possibly corresponds to TRBD1 (5 bases). V was shortened by 0 bases and J by 6 bases, with 13 bases between the two germline ends. The CDR3 totals 15 residues. CDR1 KGHDR and CDR2 SFDVKD come from the germline V gene. The CDR3 protein is CATSDLEQGIHGYTF. The CDR3 nucleotides read TGTGCCACCAGTGATTTGGAGCAGGGTATCCATGGCTACACCTTC.

This clonotype has a handful of counts. The J gene is TRBJ1-3, the V gene TRBV20-1; possibly TRBD1 for D (6 bases). V gave up 0 bases and J gave up 0 bases, with 15 bases separating them. The CDR3 covers 17 residues. CDR1 and CDR2 from the germline V gene are DFQATT and SNEGSKA (reference sequence). The chain's CDR3 is CSARDLDSSFSGNTIYF. CDR3 coding DNA: TGCAGTGCTAGAGACCTGGACAGTAGCTTCTCTGGAAACACCATATATTTT.

This clonotype was seen ten or more times. This CDR3 reads CSARDGGVGEQYF. In DNA form, the CDR3 reads TGCAGTGCTAGAGATGGCGGGGTGGGGGAGCAGTACTTC. This chain joins TRBV20-1 and TRBJ2-7, with D tentatively TRBD2 (6 bases). CDR3 length: 13 amino acids. V was pared by 0 bases and J by 7 bases, with 13 bases between. Germline V gives CDR1 DFQATT, CDR2 SNEGSKA (reference sequence).

This clonotype has ten or more counts. This chain joins TRBV7-2 and TRBJ2-3; D may correspond to TRBD1 or TRBD2 (5 bases each). This CDR3 region has 15 residues. Trimming took 7 bases from V and 1 from J, leaving 15 bases between them. Germline V gene data show CDR1 as SGHTA and CDR2 as FQGNSA. The CDR3 spells CASTPPGRGTDTQYF. The CDR3 region has the DNA TGTGCCAGCACACCTCCGGGGCGGGGCACAGATACGCAGTATTTT.

This clonotype was seen a few times. The chain combines TRBV12-3 or TRBV12-4 with TRBJ1-4; no firm D call. Between the trimmed V and J ends, which lost 7 bases and 7 bases, there was a span of 10 bases. The length of the CDR3 is 12 residues. The CDR3 nucleotides read TGTGCCAGCACGACGCAAGCTGAAAAACTGTTTTTT. This translates into CASTTQAEKLFF.

In its sample, this clonotype was seen many times. The CDR3 DNA is TGTGCCAGTAAGCCCGTAGCGGGAGGCTACGAGCAGTACTTC. It encodes CASKPVAGGYEQYF. V is TRBV19 and J is TRBJ2-7, with 10 bases aligning to TRBD2. The trim removed 7 bases at V and 3 bases at J, leaving 6 bases unmatched. CDR1 is LNHDA, CDR2 SQIVND, per germline (reference sequence). The length of the CDR3 is 14 residues.

This clonotype was counted only a few times. The V and J genes are TRBV5-1 and TRBJ2-7; no clear D gene. Germline V gives CDR1 SGHRS, CDR2 YFSETQ. V lost 6 bases to trimming and J lost 6 bases, with 16 bases between them. This CDR3 has 13 residues. DNA for the CDR3: TGCGCCAGCAAGGAGCATCCTCGAAGCGAGCAGTACTTC. Translated, it gives CASKEHPRSEQYF.

This clonotype has just a few counts. The chain links TRBV7-9 to TRBJ2-3; 8 bases align to TRBD2. The V gene's germline CDR1 is SEHNR and CDR2 FQNEAQ (reference sequence). The CDR3 consists of 12 residues. V shed 3 bases, J shed 11 bases, and the junction held 4 bases outside the gene matches. The DNA of the CDR3 is TGTGCCAGCAGCTTGGGGACTAGGAGGCAGTATTTT. Its translation: CASSLGTRRQYF.

This clonotype was found a few times. The chain combines TRBV6-5 with TRBJ1-2; possibly TRBD1 for D (6 bases). The CDR3 is made up of 14 amino acids. The V gene's germline CDR1 is MNHEY and CDR2 SVGAGI. V gave up 6 bases and J gave up 3 bases, with 14 bases separating them. This CDR3 reads CASSPSPGDYGYTF. Written as DNA, the CDR3 is TGTGCCAGCAGCCCCTCGCCAGGGGACTATGGCTACACCTTC.

The gene calls are TRBV24-1 and TRBJ2-3; D not certain. The CDR3 is 14 residues long. Trimming shortened V by 2 bases and J by 5 bases, and 10 bases separated the two germline ends. Germline assignment: CDR1 KGHDR and CDR2 SFDVKD. The CDR3 DNA reads TGTGCCACCAGTGATTCTCAAACCGGAGATACGCAGTATTTT. Its protein product is CATSDSQTGDTQYF.

The chain combines TRBV12-3 or TRBV12-4 with TRBJ1-6, with no clear D. The V and J ends lost 6 bases and 9 bases respectively, with 15 bases between them. This CDR3 contains 14 residues. In nucleotides, the CDR3 is TGTGCCAGCAGCGAATTCTTGGGGAGTTCACCCCTCCACTTT. Amino acids: CASSEFLGSSPLHF.

This clonotype was seen only a few times. The chain recombines TRBV15 with TRBJ2-6; 8 nucleotides agree with TRBD1. The CDR3 spans 18 residues. Germline lookup yields CDR1 LNHNV and CDR2 YYDKDF (reference sequence). With V trimmed by 3 bases and J by 4 bases, 11 bases remained unmatched. The chain's CDR3 is CATSRGFRGPTGANVLTF. In DNA form, the CDR3 reads TGTGCCACCAGCAGGGGTTTCAGGGGGCCTACCGGGGCCAACGTCCTGACTTTC. Based on the CDR3 plus reference TRBV15 and TRBJ2-6, the full variable domain is DAMVIQNPRYQVTQFGKPVTLSCSQTLNHNVMYWYQQKSSQAPKLLFHYYDKDFNNEADTPDNFQSRRPNTSFCFLDIRSPGLGDTAMYLCATSRGFRGPTGANVLTFGAGSRLTVL.

The chain employs TRBV12-3 or TRBV12-4 and TRBJ2-1, with 9 bases that match TRBD1. CDR3 length: 15 amino acids. V shed 6 bases, J shed 9 bases, and the junction held 12 bases outside the gene matches. The CDR3 coding sequence is TGTGCCAGCAGGTATCAAAGTACAGGGGGCGGTGAGCAGTTCTTC. It encodes CASRYQSTGGGEQFF.

V gene TRBV20-1 combines with J gene TRBJ1-2; a weak D match, TRBD1 (6 bases). This CDR3 comprises 12 residues. V was shortened by 2 bases and J by 7 bases, with 11 bases between the two germline ends. Germline loops: CDR1 DFQATT, CDR2 SNEGSKA (reference sequence). CDR3 nucleotide sequence: TGCAGTGCTAGAAGGGGGGGTTTTGGCTACACCTTC. Protein sequence: CSARRGGFGYTF.

This clonotype was counted only a few times. The CDR3: CSPGLTGVGAAFF. CDR3 nucleotides: TGCAGTCCGGGACTGACAGGGGTTGGTGCAGCTTTCTTT. This chain links TRBV20-1 with TRBJ1-1, with 8 bases aligning to TRBD1. J gave up 10 bases and V 8 bases, and 15 bases lay outside the gene matches. CDR1 and CDR2 from the germline V gene are DFQATT and SNEGSKA (reference sequence). The CDR3 contains 13 residues.

The chain carries TRBV6-7 and TRBJ2-1; the match to TRBD2 covers 10 bases. TRBV6-7 is identified as an open reading frame with a role that is uncertain. The length of the CDR3 is 15 residues. Trimming removed 7 bases from V and 9 bases from J; junction bases left unmatched: 12. The CDR3 protein is CASTSGSSFSLEQFF. CDR3 nucleotides: TGTGCCAGCACTAGCGGGAGTTCTTTTAGCCTTGAGCAGTTCTTC.

The rearrangement uses TRBV30 and TRBJ2-1; D uncertain. The CDR3 length is 13 residues. CDR1 is GTSNPN and CDR2 is SVGIG in the germline V gene (reference sequence). V was clipped by 0 bases and J by 3 bases, with 6 bases between them. In DNA form, the CDR3 reads TGTGCCTGGAGTGTAACCAACTACAATGAGCAGTTCTTC. Its protein is CAWSVTNYNEQFF.

The CDR3 protein is CASSRFTGSVHQPQHF. The CDR3 DNA follows: TGTGCCAGCAGCCGTTTTACAGGGTCTGTGCATCAGCCCCAGCATTTT. The V call is TRBV5-6, the J call TRBJ1-5; TRBD1 is a possible D gene (6 bases). V lost 4 bases to trimming and J lost 5 bases, with 19 bases between them. From germline, CDR1 is SGHDT and CDR2 YYEEEE. CDR3 length equals 16 residues.

The chain has TRBV20-1 and TRBJ2-7, with 10 bases lining up with TRBD2. V was pared by 0 bases and J by 0 bases, with 2 bases of the junction left unmatched. The CDR3 runs to 15 residues. Germline V gene sequence: CDR1 DFQATT, CDR2 SNEGSKA (reference sequence). CDR3 sequence (DNA): TGCAGTGCTAGAGATCGACTAGCGGGCTCCTACGAGCAGTACTTC. Translating it yields CSARDRLAGSYEQYF.

In its sample, this clonotype was seen many times. This chain joins TRBV18 and TRBJ2-7; a weak D match, TRBD2 (6 bases). Trimming took off 5 bases at V and 6 bases at J, with 14 bases between the two ends. Germline CDR1 reads KGHSH; CDR2 reads LQKENI. There are 13 residues in the CDR3. The CDR3 nucleotides are TGTGCCAGCTCAGGAGGGAGCGGTGCCGAGCAGTACTTC. Residues: CASSGGSGAEQYF.

This clonotype was observed many times. The V gene is TRBV12-3 or TRBV12-4, the J gene TRBJ1-2, with 9 nucleotides matching TRBD1. J was trimmed by 3 bases and V by 2 bases; bases with no gene match: 1. CDR3 length equals 14 residues. The CDR3 loop reads CASSLTGGDYGYTF. The CDR3 DNA reads as TGTGCCAGCAGTTTAACAGGGGGCGACTATGGCTACACCTTC.

This clonotype was detected a few times. CDR3 bases: TGCAGTGCTAGTGAATCTAGATGGGGGTCAGATACGCAGTATTTT. Translating gives CSASESRWGSDTQYF. This chain connects TRBV20-1 to TRBJ2-3; D is tentatively TRBD1 or TRBD2 (5 bases each). Germline V gene lookup returns CDR1 DFQATT and CDR2 SNEGSKA (reference sequence). The CDR3 has 15 residues. Trimming left V 3 bases short and J 4 bases short, with 17 bases between.